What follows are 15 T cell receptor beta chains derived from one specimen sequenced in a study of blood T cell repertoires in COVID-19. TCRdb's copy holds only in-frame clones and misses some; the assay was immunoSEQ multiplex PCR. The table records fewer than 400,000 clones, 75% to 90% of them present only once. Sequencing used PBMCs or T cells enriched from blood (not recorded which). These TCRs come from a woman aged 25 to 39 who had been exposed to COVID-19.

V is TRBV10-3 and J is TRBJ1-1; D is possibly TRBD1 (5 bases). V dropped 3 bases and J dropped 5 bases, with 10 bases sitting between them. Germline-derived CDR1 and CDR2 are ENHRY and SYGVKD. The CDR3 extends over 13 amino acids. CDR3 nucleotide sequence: TGTGCCATCAGTGACCGACAGACTACTGAAGCTTTCTTT. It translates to CAISDRQTTEAFF.

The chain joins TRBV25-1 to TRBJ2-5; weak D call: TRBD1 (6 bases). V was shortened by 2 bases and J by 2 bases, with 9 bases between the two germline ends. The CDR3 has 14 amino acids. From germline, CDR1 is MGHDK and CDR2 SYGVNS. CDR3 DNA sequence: TGTGCCAGCAGTGAAGAGGACAGACAAGAGACCCAGTACTTC. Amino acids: CASSEEDRQETQYF.

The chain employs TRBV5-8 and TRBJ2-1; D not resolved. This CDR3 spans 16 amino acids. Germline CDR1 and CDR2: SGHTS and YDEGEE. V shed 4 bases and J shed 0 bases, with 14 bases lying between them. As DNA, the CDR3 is TGTGCCAGCAGCATTGAAGGCGGCCGCTCCTACAATGAGCAGTTCTTC. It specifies CASSIEGGRSYNEQFF.

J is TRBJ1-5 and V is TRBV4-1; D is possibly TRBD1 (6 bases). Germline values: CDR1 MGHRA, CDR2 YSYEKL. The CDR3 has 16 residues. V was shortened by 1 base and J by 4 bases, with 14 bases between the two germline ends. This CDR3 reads CASSQVGGGANQPQHF. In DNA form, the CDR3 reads TGCGCCAGCAGCCAAGTTGGTGGGGGGGCTAATCAGCCCCAGCATTTT.

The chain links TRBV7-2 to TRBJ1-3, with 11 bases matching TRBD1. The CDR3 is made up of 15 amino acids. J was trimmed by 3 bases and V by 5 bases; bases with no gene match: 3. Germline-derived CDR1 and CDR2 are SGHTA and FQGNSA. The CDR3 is CASSRDRGYGNTIYF. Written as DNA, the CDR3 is TGTGCCAGCAGCCGGGACAGGGGGTATGGAAACACCATATATTTT.

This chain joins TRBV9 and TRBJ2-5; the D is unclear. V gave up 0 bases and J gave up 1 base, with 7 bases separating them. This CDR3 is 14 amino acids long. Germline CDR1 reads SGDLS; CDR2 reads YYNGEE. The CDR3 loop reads CASSVESVQETQYF. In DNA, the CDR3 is TGTGCCAGCAGCGTAGAGTCAGTCCAAGAGACCCAGTACTTC. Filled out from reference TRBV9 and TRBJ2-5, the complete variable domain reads DSGVTQTPKHLITATGQRVTLRCSPRSGDLSVYWYQQSLDQGLQFLIQYYNGEERAKGNILERFSAQQFPDLHSELNLSSLELGDSALYFCASSVESVQETQYFGPGTRLLVL.

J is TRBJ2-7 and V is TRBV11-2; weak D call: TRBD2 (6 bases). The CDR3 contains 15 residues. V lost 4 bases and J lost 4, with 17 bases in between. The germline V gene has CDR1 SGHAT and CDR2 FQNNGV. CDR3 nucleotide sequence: TGTGCCAGCAGCTCGGCCCAGACTAGGACTTACGAGCAGTACTTC. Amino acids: CASSSAQTRTYEQYF.

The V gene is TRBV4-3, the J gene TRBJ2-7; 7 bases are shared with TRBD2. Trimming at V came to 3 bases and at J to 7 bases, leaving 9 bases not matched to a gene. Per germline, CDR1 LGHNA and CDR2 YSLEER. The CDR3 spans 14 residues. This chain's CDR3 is CASSHTREGWEQYF. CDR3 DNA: TGCGCCAGCAGCCATACCAGGGAGGGGTGGGAGCAGTACTTC.

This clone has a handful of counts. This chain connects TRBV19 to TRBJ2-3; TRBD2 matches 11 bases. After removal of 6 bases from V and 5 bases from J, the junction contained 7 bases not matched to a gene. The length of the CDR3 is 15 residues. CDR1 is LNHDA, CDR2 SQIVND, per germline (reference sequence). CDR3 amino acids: CASSVAGGRVDTQYF. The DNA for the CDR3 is TGTGCCAGTAGCGTAGCGGGGGGGCGTGTAGATACGCAGTATTTT.

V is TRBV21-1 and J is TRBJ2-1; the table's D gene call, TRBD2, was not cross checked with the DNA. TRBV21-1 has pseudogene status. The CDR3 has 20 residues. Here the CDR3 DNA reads TGTGCCAGCAGTGGGACTAGCGGGAGGGCTGAGTGGTTTTCCTACAATGAGCAGTTCTTC. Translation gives CASSGTSGRAEWFSYNEQFF.

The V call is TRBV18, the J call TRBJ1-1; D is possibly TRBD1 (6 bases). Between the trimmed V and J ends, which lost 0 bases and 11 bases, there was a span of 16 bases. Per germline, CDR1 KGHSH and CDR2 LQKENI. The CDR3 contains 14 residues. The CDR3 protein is CASSPPVKQGLAFF. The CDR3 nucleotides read TGTGCCAGCTCACCACCCGTGAAACAGGGCCTTGCTTTCTTT.

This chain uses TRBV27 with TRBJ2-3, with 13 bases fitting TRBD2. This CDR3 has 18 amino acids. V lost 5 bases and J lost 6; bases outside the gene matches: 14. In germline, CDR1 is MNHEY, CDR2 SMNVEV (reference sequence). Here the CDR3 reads CASSPLPGTSGASDTQYF. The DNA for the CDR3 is TGTGCCAGCAGTCCCCTCCCCGGGACTAGCGGGGCGAGCGATACGCAGTATTTT.

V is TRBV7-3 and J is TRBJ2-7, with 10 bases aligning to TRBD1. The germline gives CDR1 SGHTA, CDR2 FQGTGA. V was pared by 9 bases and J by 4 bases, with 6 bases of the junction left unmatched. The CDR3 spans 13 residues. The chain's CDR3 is CARLRDRGYEQYF. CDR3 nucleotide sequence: TGTGCCAGACTCCGGGACAGGGGTTACGAGCAGTACTTC.

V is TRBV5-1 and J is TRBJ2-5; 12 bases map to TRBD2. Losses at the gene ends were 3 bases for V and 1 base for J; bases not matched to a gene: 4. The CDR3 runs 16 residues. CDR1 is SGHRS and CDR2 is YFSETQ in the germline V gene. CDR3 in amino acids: CASSSTSGGGQETQYF. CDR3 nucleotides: TGCGCCAGCAGCTCGACTAGCGGGGGAGGCCAAGAGACCCAGTACTTC.

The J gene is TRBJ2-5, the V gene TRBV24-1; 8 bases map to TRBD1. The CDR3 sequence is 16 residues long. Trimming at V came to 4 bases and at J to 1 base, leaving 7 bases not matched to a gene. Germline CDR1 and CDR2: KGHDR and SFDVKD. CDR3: CATSDPGGTIQETQYF. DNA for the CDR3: TGTGCCACCAGTGACCCAGGGGGCACCATCCAAGAGACCCAGTACTTC.